This is a list of T cell receptor beta chains from one sample in a study of control samples from healthy donors and cancer patients. Profiled with immunoSEQ multiplex PCR; TCRdb holds only in-frame clones, not every one. The data contain about 140,000 clones, about 89% of them seen just once; the ten biggest clones take up 5.5% to 7.5%. Material: blood. These receptors originate from a man younger than 30 in good health. The CDR3 runs from the conserved cysteine through the conserved F or W. A D gene is named only where the DNA matches it firmly. Rows give clone size only sometimes, using once, few, many, or a class for an expanded clone.

CDR3 protein | CDR3 DNA | V gene | D gene | J gene | clone size
CASTGRNTQETQYF | TGTGCCAGTACCGGCAGGAACACCCAAGAGACCCAGTACTTC | TRBV7-6 | - | TRBJ2-5 | -
CASSQDRVRSYNEQFF | TGTGCCAGCAGCCAAGATCGGGTTCGCTCCTACAATGAGCAGTTCTTC | TRBV3-1/TRBV3-2 | - | TRBJ2-1 | -
CASSQDPGPPVVQYF | TGCGCCAGCAGCCAAGACCCCGGACCCCCGGTAGTGCAGTACTTC | TRBV4-1 | - | TRBJ2-7 | -
CASTAGGYQETQYF | TGTGCCAGCACCGCGGGGGGGTACCAAGAGACCCAGTACTTC | TRBV3-1/TRBV3-2 | TRBD2 | TRBJ2-5 | -
CATSHMGFGGFYEQYF | TGTGCCACCAGCCATATGGGGTTCGGCGGATTCTACGAGCAGTACTTC | TRBV15 | - | TRBJ2-7 | -
CASSPLPGTWMYQETQYF | TGTGCCAGCAGTCCCTTACCCGGGACCTGGATGTACCAAGAGACCCAGTACTTC | TRBV2 | - | TRBJ2-5 | -
CASSAASSGGTNEQFF | TGCGCCAGCAGCGCAGCATCTAGCGGGGGGACGAATGAGCAGTTCTTC | TRBV5-1 | TRBD2 | TRBJ2-1 | -
CASSLGRVVLNEQFF | TGTGCCAGCAGCTTGGGCAGGGTGGTACTGAATGAGCAGTTCTTC | TRBV5-5 | - | TRBJ2-1 | -
CASSYSANTEAFF | TGTGCCAGCAGTTACTCAGCAAACACTGAAGCTTTCTTT | TRBV6-5 | - | TRBJ1-1 | -
CASSQGVHGELFF | TGTGCCAGCAGCCAAGGGGTTCACGGGGAGCTGTTTTTT | TRBV3-1/TRBV3-2 | - | TRBJ2-2 | few